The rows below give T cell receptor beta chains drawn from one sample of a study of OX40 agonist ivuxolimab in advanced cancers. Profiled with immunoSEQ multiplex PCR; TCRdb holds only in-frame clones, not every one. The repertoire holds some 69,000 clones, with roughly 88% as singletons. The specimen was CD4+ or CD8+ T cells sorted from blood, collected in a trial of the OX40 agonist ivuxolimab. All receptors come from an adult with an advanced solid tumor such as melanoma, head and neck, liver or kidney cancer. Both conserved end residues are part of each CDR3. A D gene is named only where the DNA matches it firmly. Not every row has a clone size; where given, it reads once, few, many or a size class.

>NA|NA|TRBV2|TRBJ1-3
CASRNTVSGNTIYF
TGTGCCAGCAGAAACACGGTCTCTGGAAACACCATATATTTT
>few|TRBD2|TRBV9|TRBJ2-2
CASSVVSGGTAGELFF
TGTGCCAGCAGCGTAGTTAGCGGGGGGACGGCCGGGGAGCTGTTTTTT
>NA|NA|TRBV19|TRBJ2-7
CASSIDMDGEQYF
TGTGCCAGTAGTATAGACATGGACGGGGAGCAGTACTTC
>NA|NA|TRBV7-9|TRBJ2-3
CASSFPGADTQYF
TGTGCCAGCAGCTTCCCCGGGGCGGATACGCAGTATTTT
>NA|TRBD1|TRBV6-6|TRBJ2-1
CASSYRAGQGNEQFF
TGTGCCAGCAGTTATAGGGCGGGACAGGGCAATGAGCAGTTCTTC
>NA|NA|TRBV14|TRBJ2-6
CASSQGRWGANVLTF
TGTGCCAGCAGCCAAGGGCGATGGGGGGCCAACGTCCTGACTTTC
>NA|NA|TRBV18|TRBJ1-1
CASSPRGDTEAFF
TGTGCCAGCTCCCCTAGGGGGGACACTGAAGCTTTCTTT
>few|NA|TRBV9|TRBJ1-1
CASSVEGAEAFF
TGTGCCAGCAGCGTAGAGGGGGCTGAAGCTTTCTTT
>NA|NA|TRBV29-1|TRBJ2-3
CSVSQVADTQYF
TGCAGCGTTTCTCAGGTCGCAGATACGCAGTATTTT
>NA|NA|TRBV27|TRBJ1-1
CAKHGRGRGGRGRTEAFF
TGTGCCAAGCACGGTAGGGGGAGGGGGGGTCGAGGTAGGACTGAAGCTTTCTTT
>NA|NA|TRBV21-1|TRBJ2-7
CASSKADRGGRYEQYF
TGTGCCAGCAGCAAAGCTGACAGGGGTGGCAGATACGAGCAGTACTTC
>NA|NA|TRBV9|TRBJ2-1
CASSVDERSSYNEQFF
TGTGCCAGCAGCGTAGACGAGAGAAGCTCCTACAATGAGCAGTTCTTC
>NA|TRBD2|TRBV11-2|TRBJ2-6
CASSLDPSGISSGANVLTF
TGTGCCAGCAGCTTAGATCCTAGCGGGATAAGCTCTGGGGCCAACGTCCTGACTTTC
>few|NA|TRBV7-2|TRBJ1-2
CASSRGYGYTF
TGTGCCAGCAGCCGTGGCTATGGCTACACCTTC
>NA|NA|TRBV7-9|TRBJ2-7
CASSLGNEQYF
TGTGCCAGCAGCCTGGGGAACGAGCAGTACTTC
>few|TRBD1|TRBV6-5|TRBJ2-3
CASSYRRDRDTQYF
TGTGCCAGCAGTTACCGCCGGGACAGGGATACGCAGTATTTT
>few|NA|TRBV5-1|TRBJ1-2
CASSLGTSVNYGYTF
TGCGCCAGCAGCCTGGGGACGTCGGTTAACTATGGCTACACCTTC
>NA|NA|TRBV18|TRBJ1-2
CASSPTEGLGGYTF
TGTGCCAGCTCACCGACAGAGGGCCTGGGGGGCTACACCTTC
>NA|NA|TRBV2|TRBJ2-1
CASSPGPRAINEQFF
TGTGCCAGCAGCCCGGGGCCTAGGGCCATCAATGAGCAGTTCTTC
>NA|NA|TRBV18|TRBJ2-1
CASVTSGPGSYNEQFF
TGTGCCAGCGTCACCAGCGGTCCCGGCTCCTACAATGAGCAGTTCTTC
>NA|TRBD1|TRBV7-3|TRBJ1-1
CASSGQGDTEAFF
TGTGCCAGCAGCGGACAGGGGGACACTGAAGCTTTCTTT
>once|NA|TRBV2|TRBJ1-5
CASSYTAGSNQPQHF
TGTGCCAGCAGTTATACGGCGGGGAGCAATCAGCCCCAGCATTTT
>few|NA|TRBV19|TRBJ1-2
CASTPRDGKAYGYTF
TGTGCCAGTACCCCTAGGGACGGCAAGGCCTATGGCTACACCTTC
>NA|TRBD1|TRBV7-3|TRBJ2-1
CASSTGTGKGEQFF
TGTGCCAGCAGCACCGGGACAGGGAAGGGTGAGCAGTTCTTC
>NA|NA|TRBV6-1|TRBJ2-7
CASSERDPQLDF
TGTGCCAGCAGTGAAAGGGACCCCCAATTGGACTTC
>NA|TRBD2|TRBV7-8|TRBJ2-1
CASSLDLAGDNEQFF
TGTGCCAGCAGCTTAGACCTAGCGGGGGACAATGAGCAGTTCTTC
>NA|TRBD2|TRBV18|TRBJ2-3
CASSPPSGGAGADTQYF
TGTGCCAGCTCACCACCAAGCGGGGGGGCCGGTGCAGATACGCAGTATTTT
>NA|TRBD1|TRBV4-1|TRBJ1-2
CASSQDERTGGRYGYTF
TGCGCCAGCAGCCAAGATGAGCGAACAGGGGGTCGCTATGGCTACACCTTC
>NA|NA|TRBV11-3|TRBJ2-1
CASSPGGHEQFF
TGTGCCAGCAGCCCCGGGGGGCATGAGCAGTTCTTC
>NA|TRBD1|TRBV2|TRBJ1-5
CASSEGSRQGGAQHF
TGTGCCAGCAGTGAAGGGTCTCGACAGGGCGGAGCCCAGCATTTT
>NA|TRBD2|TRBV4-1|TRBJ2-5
CASSQSTSGNGPYF
TGCGCCAGCAGCCAATCGACTAGCGGGAATGGCCCCTACTTC
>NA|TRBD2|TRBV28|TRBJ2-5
CASSLGGQETQYF
TGTGCCAGCAGTTTGGGGGGGCAAGAGACCCAGTACTTC
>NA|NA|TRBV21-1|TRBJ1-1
CASSKVRVPTEAFF
TGTGCCAGCAGCAAAGTGAGGGTTCCCACTGAAGCTTTCTTT
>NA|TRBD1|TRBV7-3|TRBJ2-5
CASSQTGPQETQYF
TGTGCCAGCAGCCAGACAGGGCCCCAAGAGACCCAGTACTTC
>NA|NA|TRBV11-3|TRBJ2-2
CASSLALWSTGELFF
TGTGCCAGCAGCTTAGCGTTGTGGAGCACCGGGGAGCTGTTTTTT
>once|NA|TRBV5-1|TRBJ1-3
CASSTAGSFSGNTIYF
TGCGCCAGCAGCACGGCGGGCAGCTTCTCTGGAAACACCATATATTTT
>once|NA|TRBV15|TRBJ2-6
CATSRGLVDRANVLTF
TGTGCCACCAGCAGAGGACTGGTTGATAGGGCCAACGTCCTGACTTTC
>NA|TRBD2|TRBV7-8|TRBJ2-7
CASSSGLAAYYEQYF
TGTGCCAGCAGCTCAGGACTAGCGGCTTATTACGAGCAGTACTTC
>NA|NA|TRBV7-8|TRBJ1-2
CASSLRGSKDGYTF
TGTGCCAGCAGCTTACGAGGAAGTAAGGATGGCTACACCTTC